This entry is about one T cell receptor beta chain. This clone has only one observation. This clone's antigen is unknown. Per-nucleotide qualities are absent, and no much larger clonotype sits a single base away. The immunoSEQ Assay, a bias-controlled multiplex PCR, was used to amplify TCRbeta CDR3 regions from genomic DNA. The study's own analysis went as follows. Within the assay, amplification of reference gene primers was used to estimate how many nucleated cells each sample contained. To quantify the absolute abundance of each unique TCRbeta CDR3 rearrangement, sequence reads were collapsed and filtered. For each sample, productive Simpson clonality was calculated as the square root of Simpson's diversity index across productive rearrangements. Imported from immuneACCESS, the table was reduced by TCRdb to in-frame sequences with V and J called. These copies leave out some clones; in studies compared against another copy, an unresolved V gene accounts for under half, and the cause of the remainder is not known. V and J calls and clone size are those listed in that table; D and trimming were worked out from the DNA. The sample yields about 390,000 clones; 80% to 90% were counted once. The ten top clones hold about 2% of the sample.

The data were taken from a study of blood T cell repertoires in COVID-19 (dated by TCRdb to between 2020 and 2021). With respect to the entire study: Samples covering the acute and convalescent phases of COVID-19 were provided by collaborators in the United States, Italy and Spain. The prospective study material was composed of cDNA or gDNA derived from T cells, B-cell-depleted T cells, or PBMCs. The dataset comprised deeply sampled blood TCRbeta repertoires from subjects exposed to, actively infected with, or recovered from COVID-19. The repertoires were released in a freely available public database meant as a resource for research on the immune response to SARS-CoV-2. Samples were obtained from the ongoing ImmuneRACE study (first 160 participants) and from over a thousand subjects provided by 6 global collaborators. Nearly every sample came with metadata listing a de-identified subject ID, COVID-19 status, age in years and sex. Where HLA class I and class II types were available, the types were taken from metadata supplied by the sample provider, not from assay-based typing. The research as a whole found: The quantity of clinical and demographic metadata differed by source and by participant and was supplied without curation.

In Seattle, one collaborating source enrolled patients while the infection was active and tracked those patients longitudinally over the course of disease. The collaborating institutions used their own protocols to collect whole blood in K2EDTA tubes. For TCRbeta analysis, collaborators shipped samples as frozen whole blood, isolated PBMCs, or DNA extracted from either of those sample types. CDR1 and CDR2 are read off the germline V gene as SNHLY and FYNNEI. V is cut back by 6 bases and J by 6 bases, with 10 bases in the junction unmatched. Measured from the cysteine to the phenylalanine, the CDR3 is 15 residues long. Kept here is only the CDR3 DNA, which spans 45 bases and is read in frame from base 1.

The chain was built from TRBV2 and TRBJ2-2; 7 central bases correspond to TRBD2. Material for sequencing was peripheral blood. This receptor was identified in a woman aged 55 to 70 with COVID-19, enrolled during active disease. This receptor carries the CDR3 CASRGRAPGAGELFF. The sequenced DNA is TGTGCCAGCAGGGGGAGGGCGCCGGGGGCCGGGGAGCTGTTTTTT. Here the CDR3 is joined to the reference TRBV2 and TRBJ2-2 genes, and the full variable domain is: EPEVTQTPSHQVTQMGQEVILRCVPISNHLYFYWYRQILGQKVEFLVSFYNNEISEKSEIFDDQFSVERPDGSNFTLKIRSTKLEDSAMYFCASRGRAPGAGELFFGEGSRLTVL.